This T cell receptor beta chain was profiled in a study of cytomegalovirus exposure and HLA in healthy donors. The overall study: Findings of an earlier analysis included 90 million to 120 million unique TCR beta sequences from roughly 200 million T cells.

The PCR used 60 Vbeta and 13 Jbeta primers. This table comes from immunoSEQ multiplex PCR, and its TCRdb copy is limited to in-frame clones, with some not included. The profile shows 150,000 to 200,000 clones, approximately 70% of them singletons. With 2 bases clipped from V and 4 bases from J, the junction kept 4 bases outside the gene matches. This CDR3 spans 14 amino acids. Germline V gene sequence: CDR1 SGHRS, CDR2 YFSETQ. The study's findings and limits: Analyses of presence/absence relied on an assumption of roughly uniform sequencing depth across donors. TCR beta chains numbering under 200 were designated cytomegalovirus-associated. TCR beta V- and J-gene trimming, according to a later analysis, was linked to a missense DCLRE1C variant.

This clone turned up a few times. Its antigen remains unidentified. The specimen sequenced was PBMCs. The clonotype originates from a middle-aged man in good health and CMV-seropositive. The V gene is TRBV5-1, the J gene TRBJ2-5; 8 bases line up with TRBD2. CDR3 loop: CASSLSGTRETQYF. The CDR3 DNA sequence: TGCGCCAGCAGCTTATCCGGGACTAGAGAGACCCAGTACTTC.